The 11 T cell receptor beta chains presented below share a single source sample, sequenced in a study of response to subunit inactivated influenza vaccine. A single record per CDR3 protein comes from TCRdb applying MiXCR to the RT-PCR reads. This table has hundreds of thousands of distinct CDR3 sequences, more than 15% appearing once. The sample here was PBMCs from blood, taken about 13 days after vaccination. These receptors came from a man between 50 and 59 years old who received an inactivated influenza vaccine.

This clonotype appeared a few times. The chain has TRBV20-1 and TRBJ1-1; the D gene is possibly TRBD1 (6 bases). Germline V CDR1 and CDR2: DFQATT, SNEGSKA (reference sequence). The CDR3 is 13 residues long. The V end was cut by 5 bases, the J end by 0 bases, with 10 bases between. The CDR3 nucleotides read TGCAGTGCTGGGGGACATCTGAACACTGAAGCTTTCTTT. Amino acid sequence: CSAGGHLNTEAFF.

This clonotype appeared a few times. This sequence joins TRBV10-3 and TRBJ2-5, with D possibly matching TRBD2 (6 bases). CDR1 ENHRY and CDR2 SYGVKD come from the germline V gene. The CDR3 loop spans 15 amino acids. Trimming took 2 bases from V and 5 from J, leaving 15 bases between them. CDR3 residues: CAISETSRLGETQYF. CDR3 in DNA: TGTGCCATCAGTGAGACTAGCAGGTTGGGTGAGACCCAGTACTTC.

This clonotype has more than one count but fewer than ten. The chain is built from TRBV10-1 and TRBJ2-1; 10 bases fit TRBD1. V shed 5 bases and J 7 bases; nucleotides not matched to a gene: 5. The germline V gene encodes CDR1 WNHNN and CDR2 SYGVQD (reference sequence). The CDR3 is 14 amino acids. The CDR3 sequence is CASSRTGGKNEQFF. The CDR3 DNA is TGCGCCAGCAGTCGGACAGGGGGGAAAAATGAGCAGTTCTTC.

The V gene is TRBV5-1, the J gene TRBJ2-5; TRBD2 might be the D (5 bases). Germline V gene sequence: CDR1 SGHRS, CDR2 YFSETQ. This CDR3 is built from 16 residues. V was trimmed by 6 bases and J by 1 base, leaving 19 bases between them. The CDR3 DNA reads as TGCGCCAGCACTCAACACTCTGGCCTAGCCCAAGAGACCCAGTACTTC. Translation gives CASTQHSGLAQETQYF.

A few counts support this clonotype. The rearrangement joins TRBV7-2 to TRBJ2-5, with D possibly being TRBD2 (6 bases). CDR1 SGHTA and CDR2 FQGNSA come from the germline V gene. V lost 5 bases and J lost 9, with 10 bases in between. CDR3 length: 11 amino acids. CDR3 in DNA: TGTGCCAGCAGCACCGGAGGGGCCCAGTACTTC. Amino acid sequence: CASSTGGAQYF.

This clonotype has just a few counts. The J gene is TRBJ2-3, the V gene TRBV20-1, with a tentative D call TRBD1 (6 bases). In germline, CDR1 is DFQATT, CDR2 SNEGSKA (reference sequence). The CDR3 consists of 13 residues. Deletions cut 3 bases from V and 4 bases from J, with 11 bases between. DNA for the CDR3: TGCAGTGCTAGCCCCAACAGGGCAGATACGCAGTATTTT. This gives the protein CSASPNRADTQYF.

The J gene is TRBJ1-3, the V gene TRBV9, with TRBD1 identical over 7 bases. With 0 bases clipped from V and 0 bases from J, the junction kept 3 bases outside the gene matches. The CDR3 has 16 amino acids. Germline V gene sequence: CDR1 SGDLS, CDR2 YYNGEE. DNA of the CDR3: TGTGCCAGCAGCGTAGGGGGACAGTTCTCTGGAAACACCATATATTTT. Amino acids: CASSVGGQFSGNTIYF.

The chain joins TRBV6-2 or TRBV6-3 to TRBJ2-3, with TRBD1 matching 7 bases. CDR1 and CDR2 from the germline V gene are MNHEY and SVGEGT. V shed 7 bases and J 9 bases; nucleotides not matched to a gene: 13. This CDR3 comprises 14 residues. The CDR3 DNA reads TGTGCCAGCACTCGACCCCGACAGGGTGACACGCAGTATTTT. It specifies CASTRPRQGDTQYF.

This clonotype was seen only a few times. The V call is TRBV12-3 or TRBV12-4, the J call TRBJ1-2; 9 bases fit TRBD1. V trimming: 0 bases; J trimming: 10 bases; junction bases outside the gene matches: 3. The CDR3 spans 13 residues. Here the CDR3 reads CASSLAGQGNYTF. Here the CDR3 DNA reads TGTGCCAGCAGTTTAGCAGGACAGGGGAACTACACCTTC.

The rearrangement links TRBV13 to TRBJ1-5, with unresolved D. Germline values: CDR1 PRHDT, CDR2 FYEKMQ (reference sequence). V was clipped by 4 bases and J by 0 bases, with 7 bases between them. CDR3 length equals 14 residues. The CDR3 spells CASSSRDSNQPQHF. The CDR3, as DNA: TGTGCCAGCAGCTCCAGAGATAGCAATCAGCCCCAGCATTTT.

A few counts support this clonotype. The V gene is TRBV7-9, the J gene TRBJ1-4, with 8 positions matching TRBD1. Trimming at V came to 5 bases and at J to 7 bases, leaving 9 bases not matched to a gene. Per the germline V gene, CDR1 is SEHNR and CDR2 is FQNEAQ (reference sequence). This CDR3 spans 15 amino acids. Written as DNA, the CDR3 is TGTGCCAGCAGCCCGATTCGGACAGGGACTGAAAAACTGTTTTTT. The encoded protein is CASSPIRTGTEKLFF.